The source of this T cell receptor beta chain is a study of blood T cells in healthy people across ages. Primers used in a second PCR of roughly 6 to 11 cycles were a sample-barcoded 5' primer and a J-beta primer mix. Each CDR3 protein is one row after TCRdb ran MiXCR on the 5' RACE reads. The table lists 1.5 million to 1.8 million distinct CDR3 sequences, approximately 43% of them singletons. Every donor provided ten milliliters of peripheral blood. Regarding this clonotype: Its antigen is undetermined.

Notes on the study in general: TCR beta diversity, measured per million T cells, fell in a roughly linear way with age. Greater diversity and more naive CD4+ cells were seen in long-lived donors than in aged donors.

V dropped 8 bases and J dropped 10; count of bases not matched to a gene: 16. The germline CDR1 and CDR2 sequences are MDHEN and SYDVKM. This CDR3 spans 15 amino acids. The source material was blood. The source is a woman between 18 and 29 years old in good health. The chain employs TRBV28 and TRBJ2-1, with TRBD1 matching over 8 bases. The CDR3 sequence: CASRSFQGAFHEQFF. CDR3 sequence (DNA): TGTGCCAGCCGCAGTTTCCAGGGGGCGTTCCACGAGCAGTTCTTC.